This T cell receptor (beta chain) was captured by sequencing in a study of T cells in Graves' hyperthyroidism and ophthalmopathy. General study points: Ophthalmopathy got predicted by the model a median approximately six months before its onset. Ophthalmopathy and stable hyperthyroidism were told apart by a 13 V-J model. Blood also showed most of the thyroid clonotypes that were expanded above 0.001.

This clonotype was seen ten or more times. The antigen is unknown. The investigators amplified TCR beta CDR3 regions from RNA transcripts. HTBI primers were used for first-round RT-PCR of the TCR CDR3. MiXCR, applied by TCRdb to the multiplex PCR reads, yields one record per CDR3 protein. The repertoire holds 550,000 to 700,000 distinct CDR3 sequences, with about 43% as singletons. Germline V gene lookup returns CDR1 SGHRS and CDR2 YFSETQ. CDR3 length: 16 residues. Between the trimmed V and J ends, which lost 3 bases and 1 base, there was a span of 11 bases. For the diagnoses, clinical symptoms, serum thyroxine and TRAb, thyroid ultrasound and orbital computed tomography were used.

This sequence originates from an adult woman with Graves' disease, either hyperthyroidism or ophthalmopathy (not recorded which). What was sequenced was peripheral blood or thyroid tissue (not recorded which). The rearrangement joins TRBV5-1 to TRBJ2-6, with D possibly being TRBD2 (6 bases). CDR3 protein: CASSSAGRSGANVLTF. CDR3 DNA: TGCGCCAGCAGCTCGGCGGGGCGATCTGGGGCCAACGTCCTGACTTTC. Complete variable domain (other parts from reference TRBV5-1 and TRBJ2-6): KAGVTQTPRYLIKTRGQQVTLSCSPISGHRSVSWYQQTPGQGLQFLFEYFSETQRNKGNFPGRFSGRQFSNSRSEMNVSTLELGDSALYLCASSSAGRSGANVLTFGAGSRLTVL.